This TCR beta chain was found in a study of T cell changes during pregnancy in multiple sclerosis. The CDR3 consists of 13 residues. Germline CDR1 reads GTSNPN; CDR2 reads SVGIG (reference sequence). V shed 3 bases and J 5 bases; nucleotides not matched to a gene: 6. Data came from immunoSEQ multiplex PCR; TCRdb stores just in-frame clones and leaves some out. The sample shows 40,000 to 60,000 clones, roughly 90% of them seen only once. This clone was recorded once. This specimen was CD4+ T cells from peripheral blood mononuclear cells, taken after pregnancy. V is TRBV30 and J is TRBJ2-7; 8 bases are shared with TRBD1. The TCR comes from a female donor with multiple sclerosis, enrolled in a pregnancy study. CDR3 protein: CAWSADRVNEQYF. The DNA of the CDR3 is TGTGCCTGGAGCGCGGACAGGGTGAACGAGCAGTACTTC.